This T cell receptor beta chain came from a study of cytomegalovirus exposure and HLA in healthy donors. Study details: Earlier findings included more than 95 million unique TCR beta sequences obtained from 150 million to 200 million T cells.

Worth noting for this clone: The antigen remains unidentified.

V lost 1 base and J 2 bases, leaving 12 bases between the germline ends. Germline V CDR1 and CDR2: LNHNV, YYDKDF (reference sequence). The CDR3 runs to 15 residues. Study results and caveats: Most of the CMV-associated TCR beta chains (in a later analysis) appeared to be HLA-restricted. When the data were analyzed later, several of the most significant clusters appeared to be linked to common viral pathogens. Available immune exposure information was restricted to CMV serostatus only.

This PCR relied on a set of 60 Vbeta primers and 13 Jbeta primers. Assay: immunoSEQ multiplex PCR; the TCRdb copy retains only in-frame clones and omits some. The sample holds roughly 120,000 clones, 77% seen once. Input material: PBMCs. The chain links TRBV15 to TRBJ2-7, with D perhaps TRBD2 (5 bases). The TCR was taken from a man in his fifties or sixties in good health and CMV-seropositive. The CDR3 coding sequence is TGTGCCACCAGCAGAGGTGCGGACTTCACCTACGAGCAGTACTTC. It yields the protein CATSRGADFTYEQYF.